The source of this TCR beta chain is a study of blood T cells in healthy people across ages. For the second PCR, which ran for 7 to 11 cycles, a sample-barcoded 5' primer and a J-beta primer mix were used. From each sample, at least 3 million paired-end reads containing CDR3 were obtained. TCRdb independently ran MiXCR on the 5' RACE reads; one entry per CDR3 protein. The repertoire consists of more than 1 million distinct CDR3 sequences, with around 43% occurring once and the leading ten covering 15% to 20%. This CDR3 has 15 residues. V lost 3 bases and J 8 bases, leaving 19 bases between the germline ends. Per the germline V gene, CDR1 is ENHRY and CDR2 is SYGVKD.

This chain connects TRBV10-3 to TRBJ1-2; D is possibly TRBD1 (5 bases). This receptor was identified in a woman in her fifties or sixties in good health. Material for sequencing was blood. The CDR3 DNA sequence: TGTGCCATCAGTGATATGGGTGGACAATACGGAGGCTACACCTTC. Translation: CAISDMGGQYGGYTF.